The sequence of this TCR beta chain was determined in a study of blood T cell repertoires in COVID-19. The wider study: Whether acute or convalescent, the COVID-19 samples came from the United States, Italy and Spain.

Sequenced by immunoSEQ multiplex PCR; TCRdb stores in-frame clones only, minus some. The profile covers roughly 260,000 clones, with over 80% appearing a single time and more than 1% taken by the ten largest. The CDR3 adds up to 10 amino acids, both ends counted. Germline CDR1 SNHLY, CDR2 FYNNEI. Concerning this clone itself: This CDR3 is missing its conserved last phenylalanine or tryptophan, likely due to a read error. The DNA is left out, because the CDR3 cannot be placed on it with certainty; the CDR3 is given as TCRdb lists it.

The age range of participants was about 18 to 89 years, with residence in about two dozen US areas. Participant reports of clinical history set cohort assignment. The chain employs TRBV2 and TRBJ2-7; no check of the table's D call, TRBD1, against the DNA was made. This TCR came from a human donor in a cohort exposed to, infected with or recovered from COVID-19 (not recorded which). The donor label of this sample is uncertain. Input material: PBMCs or T cells enriched from blood (not recorded which). Here the CDR3 reads CASSDRYRVD.